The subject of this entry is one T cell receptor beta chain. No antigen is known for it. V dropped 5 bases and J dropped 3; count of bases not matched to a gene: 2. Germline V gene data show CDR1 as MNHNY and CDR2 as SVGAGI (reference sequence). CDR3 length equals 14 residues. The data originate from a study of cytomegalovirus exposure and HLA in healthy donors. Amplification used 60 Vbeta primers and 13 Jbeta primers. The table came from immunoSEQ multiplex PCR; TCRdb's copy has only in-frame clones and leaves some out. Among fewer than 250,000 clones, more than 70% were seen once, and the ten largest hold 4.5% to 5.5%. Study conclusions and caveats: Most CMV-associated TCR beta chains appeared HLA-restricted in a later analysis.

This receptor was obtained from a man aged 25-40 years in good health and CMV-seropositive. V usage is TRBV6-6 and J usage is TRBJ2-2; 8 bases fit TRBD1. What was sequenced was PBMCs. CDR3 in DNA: TGTGCCAGCAGTCAACAGGGGGACACCGGGGAGCTGTTTTTT. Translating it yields CASSQQGDTGELFF.